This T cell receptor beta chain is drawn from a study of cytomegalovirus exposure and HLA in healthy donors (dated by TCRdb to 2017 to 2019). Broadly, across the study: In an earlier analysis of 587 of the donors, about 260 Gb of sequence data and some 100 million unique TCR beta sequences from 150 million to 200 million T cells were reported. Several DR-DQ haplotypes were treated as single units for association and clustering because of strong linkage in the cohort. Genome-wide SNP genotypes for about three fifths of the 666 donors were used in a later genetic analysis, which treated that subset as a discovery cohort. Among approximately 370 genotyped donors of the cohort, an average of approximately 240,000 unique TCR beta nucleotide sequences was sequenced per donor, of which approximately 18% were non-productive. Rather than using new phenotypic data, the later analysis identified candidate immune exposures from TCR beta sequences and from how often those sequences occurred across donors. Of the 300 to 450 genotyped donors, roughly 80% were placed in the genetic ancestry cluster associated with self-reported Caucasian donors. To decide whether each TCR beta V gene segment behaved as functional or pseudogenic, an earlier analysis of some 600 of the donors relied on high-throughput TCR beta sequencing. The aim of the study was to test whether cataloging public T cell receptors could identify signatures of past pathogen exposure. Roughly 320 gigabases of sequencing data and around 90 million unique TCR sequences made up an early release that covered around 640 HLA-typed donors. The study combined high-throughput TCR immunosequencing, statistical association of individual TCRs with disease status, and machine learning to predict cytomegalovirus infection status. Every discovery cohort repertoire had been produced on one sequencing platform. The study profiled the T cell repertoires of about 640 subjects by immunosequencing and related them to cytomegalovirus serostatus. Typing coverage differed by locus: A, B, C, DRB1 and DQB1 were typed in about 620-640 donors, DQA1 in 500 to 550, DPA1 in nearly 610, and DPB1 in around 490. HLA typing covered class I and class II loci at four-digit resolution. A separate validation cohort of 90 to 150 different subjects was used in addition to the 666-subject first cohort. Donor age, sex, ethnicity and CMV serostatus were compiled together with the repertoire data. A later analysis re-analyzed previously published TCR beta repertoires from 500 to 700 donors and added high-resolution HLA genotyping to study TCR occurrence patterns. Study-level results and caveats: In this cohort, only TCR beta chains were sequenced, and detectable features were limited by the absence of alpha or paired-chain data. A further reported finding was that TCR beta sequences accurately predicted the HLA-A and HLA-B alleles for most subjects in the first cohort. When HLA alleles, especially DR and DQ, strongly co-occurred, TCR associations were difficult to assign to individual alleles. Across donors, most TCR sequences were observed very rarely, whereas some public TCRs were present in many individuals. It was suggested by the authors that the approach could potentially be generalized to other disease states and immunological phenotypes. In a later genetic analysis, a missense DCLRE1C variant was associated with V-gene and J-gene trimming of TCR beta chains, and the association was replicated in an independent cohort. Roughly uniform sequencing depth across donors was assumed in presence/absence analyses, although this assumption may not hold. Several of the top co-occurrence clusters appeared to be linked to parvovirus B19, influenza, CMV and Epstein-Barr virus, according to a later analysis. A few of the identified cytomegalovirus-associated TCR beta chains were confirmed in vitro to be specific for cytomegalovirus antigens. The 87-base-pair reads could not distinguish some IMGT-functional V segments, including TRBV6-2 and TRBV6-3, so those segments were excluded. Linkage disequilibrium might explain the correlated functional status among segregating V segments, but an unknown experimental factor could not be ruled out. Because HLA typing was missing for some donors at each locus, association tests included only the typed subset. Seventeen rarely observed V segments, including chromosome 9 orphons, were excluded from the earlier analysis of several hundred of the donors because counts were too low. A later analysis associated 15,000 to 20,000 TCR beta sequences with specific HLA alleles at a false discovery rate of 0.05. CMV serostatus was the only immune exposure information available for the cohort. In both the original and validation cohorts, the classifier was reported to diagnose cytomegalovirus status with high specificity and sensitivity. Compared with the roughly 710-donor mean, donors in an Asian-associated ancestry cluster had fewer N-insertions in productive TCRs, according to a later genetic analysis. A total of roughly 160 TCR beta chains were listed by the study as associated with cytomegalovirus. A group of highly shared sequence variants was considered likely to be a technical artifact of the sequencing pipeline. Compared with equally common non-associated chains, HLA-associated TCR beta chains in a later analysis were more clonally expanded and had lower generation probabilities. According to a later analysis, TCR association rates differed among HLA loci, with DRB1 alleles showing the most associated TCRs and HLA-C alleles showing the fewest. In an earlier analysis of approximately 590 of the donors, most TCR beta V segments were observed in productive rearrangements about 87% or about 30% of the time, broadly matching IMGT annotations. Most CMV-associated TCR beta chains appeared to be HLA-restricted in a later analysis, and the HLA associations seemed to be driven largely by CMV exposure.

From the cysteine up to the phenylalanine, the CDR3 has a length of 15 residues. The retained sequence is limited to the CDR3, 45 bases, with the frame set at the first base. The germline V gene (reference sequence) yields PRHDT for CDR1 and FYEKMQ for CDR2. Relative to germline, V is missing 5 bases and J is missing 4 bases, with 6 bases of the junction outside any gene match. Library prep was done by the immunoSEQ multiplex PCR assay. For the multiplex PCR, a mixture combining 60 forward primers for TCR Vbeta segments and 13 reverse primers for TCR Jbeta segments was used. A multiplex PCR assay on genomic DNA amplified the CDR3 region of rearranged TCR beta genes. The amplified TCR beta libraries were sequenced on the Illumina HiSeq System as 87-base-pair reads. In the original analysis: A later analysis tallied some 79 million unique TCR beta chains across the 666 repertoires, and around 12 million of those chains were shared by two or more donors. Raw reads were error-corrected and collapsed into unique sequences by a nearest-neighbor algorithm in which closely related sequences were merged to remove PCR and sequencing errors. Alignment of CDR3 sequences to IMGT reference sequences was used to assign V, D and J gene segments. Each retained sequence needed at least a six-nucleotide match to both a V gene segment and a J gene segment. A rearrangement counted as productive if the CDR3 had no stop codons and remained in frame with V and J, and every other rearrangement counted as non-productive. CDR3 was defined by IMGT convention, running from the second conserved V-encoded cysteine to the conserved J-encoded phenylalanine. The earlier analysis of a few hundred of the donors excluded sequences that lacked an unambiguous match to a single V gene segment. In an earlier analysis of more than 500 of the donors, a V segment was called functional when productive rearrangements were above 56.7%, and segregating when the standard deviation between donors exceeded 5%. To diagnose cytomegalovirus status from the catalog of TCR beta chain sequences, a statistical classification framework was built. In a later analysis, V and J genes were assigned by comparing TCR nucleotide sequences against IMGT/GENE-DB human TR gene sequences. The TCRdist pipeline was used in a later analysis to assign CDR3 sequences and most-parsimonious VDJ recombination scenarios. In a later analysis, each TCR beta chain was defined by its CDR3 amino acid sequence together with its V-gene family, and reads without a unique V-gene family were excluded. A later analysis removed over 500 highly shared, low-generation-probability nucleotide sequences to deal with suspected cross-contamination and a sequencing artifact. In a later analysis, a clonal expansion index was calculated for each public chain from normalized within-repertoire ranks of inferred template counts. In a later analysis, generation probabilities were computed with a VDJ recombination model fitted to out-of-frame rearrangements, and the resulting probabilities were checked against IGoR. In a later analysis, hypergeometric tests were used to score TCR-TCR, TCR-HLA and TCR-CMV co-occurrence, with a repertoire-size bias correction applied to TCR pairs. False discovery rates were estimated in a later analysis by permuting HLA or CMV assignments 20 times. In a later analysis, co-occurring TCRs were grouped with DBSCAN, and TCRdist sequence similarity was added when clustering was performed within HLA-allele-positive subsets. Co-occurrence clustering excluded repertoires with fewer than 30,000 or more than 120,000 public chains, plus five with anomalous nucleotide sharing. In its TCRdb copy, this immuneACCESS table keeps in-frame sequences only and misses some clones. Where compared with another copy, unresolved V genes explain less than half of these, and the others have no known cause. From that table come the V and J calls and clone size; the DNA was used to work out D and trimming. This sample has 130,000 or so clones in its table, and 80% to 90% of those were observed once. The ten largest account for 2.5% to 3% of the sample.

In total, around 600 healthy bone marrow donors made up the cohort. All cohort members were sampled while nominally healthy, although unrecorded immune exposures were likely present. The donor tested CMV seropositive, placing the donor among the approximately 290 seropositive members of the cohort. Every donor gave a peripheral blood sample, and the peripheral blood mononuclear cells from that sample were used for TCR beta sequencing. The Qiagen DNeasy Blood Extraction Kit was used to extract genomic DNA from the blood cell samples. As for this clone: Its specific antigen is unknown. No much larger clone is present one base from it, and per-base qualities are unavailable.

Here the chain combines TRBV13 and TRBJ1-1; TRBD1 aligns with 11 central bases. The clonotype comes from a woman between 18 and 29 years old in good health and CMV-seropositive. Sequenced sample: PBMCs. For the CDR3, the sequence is CASSTRTGGFTEAFF. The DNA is TGTGCCAGCAGCACCAGGACAGGGGGCTTCACTGAAGCTTTCTTT.